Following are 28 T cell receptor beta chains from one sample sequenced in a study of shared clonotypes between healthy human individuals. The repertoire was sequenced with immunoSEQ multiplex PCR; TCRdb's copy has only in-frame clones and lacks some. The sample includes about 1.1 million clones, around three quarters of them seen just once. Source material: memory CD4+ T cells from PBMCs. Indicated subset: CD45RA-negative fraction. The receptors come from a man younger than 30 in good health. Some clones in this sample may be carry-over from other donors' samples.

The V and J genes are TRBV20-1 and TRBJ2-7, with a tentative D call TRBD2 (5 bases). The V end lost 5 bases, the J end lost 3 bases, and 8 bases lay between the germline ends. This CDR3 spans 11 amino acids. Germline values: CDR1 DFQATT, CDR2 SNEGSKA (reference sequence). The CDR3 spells CSAPRVYEQYF. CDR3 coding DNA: TGCAGTGCTCCGAGGGTCTACGAGCAGTACTTC.

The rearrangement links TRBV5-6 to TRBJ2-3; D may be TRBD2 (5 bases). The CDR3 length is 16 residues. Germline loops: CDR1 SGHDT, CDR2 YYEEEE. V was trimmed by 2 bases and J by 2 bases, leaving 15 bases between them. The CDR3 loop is CASSFFSDGLTDTQYF. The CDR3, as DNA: TGTGCCAGCAGCTTTTTTTCGGACGGACTCACAGATACGCAGTATTTT.

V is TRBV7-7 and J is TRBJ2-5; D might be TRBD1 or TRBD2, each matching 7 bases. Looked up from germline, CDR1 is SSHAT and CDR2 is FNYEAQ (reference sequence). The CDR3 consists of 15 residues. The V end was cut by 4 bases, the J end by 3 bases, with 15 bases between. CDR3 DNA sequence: TGTGCCAGCAGCTCCAGGGGGGGGACAGAAGAGACCCAGTACTTC. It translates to CASSSRGGTEETQYF.

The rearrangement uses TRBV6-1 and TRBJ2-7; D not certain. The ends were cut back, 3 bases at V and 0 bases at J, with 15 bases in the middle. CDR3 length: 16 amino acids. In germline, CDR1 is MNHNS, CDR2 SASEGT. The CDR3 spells CASSDSSGGFSYEQYF. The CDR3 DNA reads TGTGCCAGCAGTGATAGTAGTGGCGGATTCTCCTACGAGCAGTACTTC.

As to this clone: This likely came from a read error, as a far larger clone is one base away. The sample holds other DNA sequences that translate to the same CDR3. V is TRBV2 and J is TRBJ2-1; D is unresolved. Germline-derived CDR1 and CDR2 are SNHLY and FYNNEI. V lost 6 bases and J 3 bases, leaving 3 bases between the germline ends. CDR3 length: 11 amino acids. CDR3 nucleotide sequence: TGTGCCAGCAGCGGCTACAATGAGCAGTTCTTC. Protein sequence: CASSGYNEQFF.

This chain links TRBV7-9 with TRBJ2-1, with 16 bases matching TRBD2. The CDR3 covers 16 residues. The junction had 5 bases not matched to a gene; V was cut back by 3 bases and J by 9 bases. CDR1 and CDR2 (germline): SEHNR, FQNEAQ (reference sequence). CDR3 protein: CASSFQGLAGGAEQFF. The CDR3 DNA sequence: TGTGCCAGCAGCTTCCAGGGACTAGCGGGAGGGGCTGAGCAGTTCTTC.

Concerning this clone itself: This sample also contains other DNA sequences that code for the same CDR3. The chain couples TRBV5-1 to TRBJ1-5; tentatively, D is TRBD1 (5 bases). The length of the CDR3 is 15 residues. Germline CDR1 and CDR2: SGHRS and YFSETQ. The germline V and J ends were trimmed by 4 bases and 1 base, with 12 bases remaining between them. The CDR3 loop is CASSLEGQSNQPQHF. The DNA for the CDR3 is TGCGCCAGCAGCCTAGAAGGACAAAGCAATCAGCCCCAGCATTTT.

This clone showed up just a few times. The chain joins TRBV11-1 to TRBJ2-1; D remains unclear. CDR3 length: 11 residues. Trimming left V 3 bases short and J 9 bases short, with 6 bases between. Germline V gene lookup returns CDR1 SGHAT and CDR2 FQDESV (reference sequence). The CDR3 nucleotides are TGTGCCAGCAGCTTCCGCTTTGAGCAGTTCTTC. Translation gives CASSFRFEQFF.

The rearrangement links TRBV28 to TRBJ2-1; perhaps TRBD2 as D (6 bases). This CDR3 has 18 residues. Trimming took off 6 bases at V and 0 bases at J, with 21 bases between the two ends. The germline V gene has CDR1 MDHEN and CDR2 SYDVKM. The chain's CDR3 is CASSMGGSSLSSYNEQFF. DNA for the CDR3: TGTGCCAGCAGCATGGGGGGTAGCTCCCTGAGCTCCTACAATGAGCAGTTCTTC. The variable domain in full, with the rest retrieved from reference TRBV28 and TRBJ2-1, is DVKVTQSSRYLVKRTGEKVFLECVQDMDHENMFWYRQDPGLGLRLIYFSYDVKMKEKGDIPEGYSVSREKKERFSLILESASTNQTSMYLCASSMGGSSLSSYNEQFFGPGTRLTVL.

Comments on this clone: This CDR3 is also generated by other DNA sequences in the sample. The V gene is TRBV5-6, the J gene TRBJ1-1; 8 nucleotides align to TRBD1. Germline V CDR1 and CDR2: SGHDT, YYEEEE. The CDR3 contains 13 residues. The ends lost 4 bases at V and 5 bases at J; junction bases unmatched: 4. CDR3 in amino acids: CASSRTGGTEAFF. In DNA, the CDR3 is TGTGCCAGCAGCCGTACAGGGGGGACTGAAGCTTTCTTT.

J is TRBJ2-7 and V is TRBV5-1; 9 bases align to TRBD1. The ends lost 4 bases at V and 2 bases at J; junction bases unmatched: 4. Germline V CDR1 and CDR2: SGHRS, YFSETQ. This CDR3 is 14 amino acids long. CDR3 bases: TGCGCCAGCAGCCCGGGGACAGGGCCCTACGAGCAGTACTTC. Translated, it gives CASSPGTGPYEQYF.

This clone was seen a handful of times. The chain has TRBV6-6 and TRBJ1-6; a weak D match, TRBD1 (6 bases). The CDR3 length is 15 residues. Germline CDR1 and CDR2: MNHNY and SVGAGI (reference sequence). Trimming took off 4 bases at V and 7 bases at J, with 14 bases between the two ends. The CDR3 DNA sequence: TGTGCCAGCAGTTTGACCAGAGGGGGAAATTCACCCCTCCACTTT. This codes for CASSLTRGGNSPLHF.

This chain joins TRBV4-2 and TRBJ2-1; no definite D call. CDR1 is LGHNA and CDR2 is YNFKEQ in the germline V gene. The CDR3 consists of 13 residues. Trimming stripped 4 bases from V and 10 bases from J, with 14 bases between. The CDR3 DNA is TGTGCCAGCAGCCCGGGCGGTGGCTACGAGCAGTTCTTC. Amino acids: CASSPGGGYEQFF.

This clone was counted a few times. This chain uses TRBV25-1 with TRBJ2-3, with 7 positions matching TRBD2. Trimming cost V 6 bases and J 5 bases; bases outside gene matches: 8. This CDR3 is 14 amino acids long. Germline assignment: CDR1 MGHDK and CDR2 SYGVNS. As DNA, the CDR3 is TGTGCCAGCAGACCTAGCGGAACCATAGATACGCAGTATTTT. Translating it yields CASRPSGTIDTQYF.

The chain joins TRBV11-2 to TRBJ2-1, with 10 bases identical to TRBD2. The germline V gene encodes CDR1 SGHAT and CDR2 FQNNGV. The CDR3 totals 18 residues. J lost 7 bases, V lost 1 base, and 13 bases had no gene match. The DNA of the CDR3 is TGTGCCAGCAGCTTAGTGGCTAGCGGGAGCGTTTTGGGTAATGAGCAGTTCTTC. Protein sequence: CASSLVASGSVLGNEQFF.

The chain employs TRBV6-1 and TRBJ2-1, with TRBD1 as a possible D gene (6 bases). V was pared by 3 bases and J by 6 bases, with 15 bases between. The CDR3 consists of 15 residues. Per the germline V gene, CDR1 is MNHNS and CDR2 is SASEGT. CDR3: CASSDFSGTINEQFF. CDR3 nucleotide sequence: TGTGCCAGCAGTGACTTCTCCGGGACAATCAATGAGCAGTTCTTC.

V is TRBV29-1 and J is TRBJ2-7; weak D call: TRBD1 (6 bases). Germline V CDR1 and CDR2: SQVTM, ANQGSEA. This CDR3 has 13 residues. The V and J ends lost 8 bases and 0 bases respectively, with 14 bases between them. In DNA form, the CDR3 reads TGCAGCTACCGGGACACTCGCTCCTACGAGCAGTACTTC. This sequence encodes CSYRDTRSYEQYF.

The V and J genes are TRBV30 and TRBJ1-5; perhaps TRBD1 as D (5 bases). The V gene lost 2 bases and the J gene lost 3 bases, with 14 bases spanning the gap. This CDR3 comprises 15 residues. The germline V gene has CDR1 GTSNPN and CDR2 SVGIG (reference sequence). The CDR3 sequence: CAWSLTPGVNQPQHF. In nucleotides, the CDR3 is TGTGCCTGGAGTTTAACACCGGGGGTCAATCAGCCCCAGCATTTT.

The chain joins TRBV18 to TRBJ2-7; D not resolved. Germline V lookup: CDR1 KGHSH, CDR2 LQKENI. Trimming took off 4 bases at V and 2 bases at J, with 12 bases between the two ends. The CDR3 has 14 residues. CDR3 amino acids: CASSHSKGPYEQYF. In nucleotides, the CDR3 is TGTGCCAGCTCACACTCTAAAGGCCCCTACGAGCAGTACTTC.

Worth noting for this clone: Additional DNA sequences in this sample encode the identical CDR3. Here the CDR3 DNA reads TGTGCCAGCAGCAGGACAGGGGCCTACGAGCAGTACTTC. This gives the protein CASSRTGAYEQYF. The chain uses TRBV7-2 and TRBJ2-7; 9 bases line up with TRBD1. CDR1 and CDR2 from the germline V gene are SGHTA and FQGNSA. The CDR3 runs to 13 residues. After removal of 5 bases from V and 2 bases from J, the junction contained 1 base not matched to a gene.

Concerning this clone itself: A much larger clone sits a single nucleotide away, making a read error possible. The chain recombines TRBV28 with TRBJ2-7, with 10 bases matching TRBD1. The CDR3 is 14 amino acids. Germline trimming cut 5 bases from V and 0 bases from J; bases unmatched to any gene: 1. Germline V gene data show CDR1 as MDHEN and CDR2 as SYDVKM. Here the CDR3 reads CASSRTGGSYEQYF. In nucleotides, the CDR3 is TGTGCCAGCAGTCGGACAGGGGGCTCCTACGAGCAGTACTTC.

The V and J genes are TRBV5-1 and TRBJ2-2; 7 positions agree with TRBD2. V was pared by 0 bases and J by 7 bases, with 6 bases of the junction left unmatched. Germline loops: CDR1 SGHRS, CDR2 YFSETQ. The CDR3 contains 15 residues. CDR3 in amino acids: CASSLDAGVNGELFF. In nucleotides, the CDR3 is TGCGCCAGCAGCTTGGATGCGGGAGTTAACGGGGAGCTGTTTTTT.

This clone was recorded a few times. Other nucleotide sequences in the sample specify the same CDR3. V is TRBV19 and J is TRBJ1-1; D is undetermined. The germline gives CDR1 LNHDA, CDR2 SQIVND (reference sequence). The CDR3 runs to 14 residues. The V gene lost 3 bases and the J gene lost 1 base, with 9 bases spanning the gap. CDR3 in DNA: TGTGCCAGTAGTATCGGGCAGCAGAACACTGAAGCTTTCTTT. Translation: CASSIGQQNTEAFF.

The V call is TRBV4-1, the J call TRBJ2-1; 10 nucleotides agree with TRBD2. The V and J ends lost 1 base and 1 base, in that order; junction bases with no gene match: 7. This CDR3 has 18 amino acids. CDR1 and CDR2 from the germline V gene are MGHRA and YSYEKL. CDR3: CASSQGLRLAGSYNEQFF. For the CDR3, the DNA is TGCGCCAGCAGCCAAGGGCTTCGACTAGCGGGTTCCTACAATGAGCAGTTCTTC.

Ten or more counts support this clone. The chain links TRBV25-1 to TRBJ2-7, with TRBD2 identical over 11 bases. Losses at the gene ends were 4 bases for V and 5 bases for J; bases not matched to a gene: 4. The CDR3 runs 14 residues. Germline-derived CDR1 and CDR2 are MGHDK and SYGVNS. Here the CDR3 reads CASSVAGGPHEQYF. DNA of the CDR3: TGTGCCAGCAGTGTAGCGGGAGGGCCCCACGAGCAGTACTTC.

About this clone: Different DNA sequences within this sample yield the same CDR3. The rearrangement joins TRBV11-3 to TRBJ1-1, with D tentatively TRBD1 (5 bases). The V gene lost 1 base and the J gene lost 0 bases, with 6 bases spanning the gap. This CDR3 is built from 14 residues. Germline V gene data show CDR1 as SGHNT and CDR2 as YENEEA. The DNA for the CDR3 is TGTGCCAGCAGCTTAGGGGGGTTGAACACTGAAGCTTTCTTT. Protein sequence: CASSLGGLNTEAFF.

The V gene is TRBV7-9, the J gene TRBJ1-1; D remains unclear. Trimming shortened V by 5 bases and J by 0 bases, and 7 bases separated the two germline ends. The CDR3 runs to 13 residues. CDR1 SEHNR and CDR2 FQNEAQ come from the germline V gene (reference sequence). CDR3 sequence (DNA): TGTGCCAGCAGCGCCCTTATGAACACTGAAGCTTTCTTT. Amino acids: CASSALMNTEAFF.

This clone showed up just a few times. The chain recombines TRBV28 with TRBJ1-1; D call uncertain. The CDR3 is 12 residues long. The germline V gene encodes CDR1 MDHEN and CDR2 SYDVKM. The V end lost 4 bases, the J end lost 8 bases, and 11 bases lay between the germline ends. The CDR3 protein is CASSSPLVEAFF. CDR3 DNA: TGTGCCAGCAGTTCACCCCTCGTGGAAGCTTTCTTT. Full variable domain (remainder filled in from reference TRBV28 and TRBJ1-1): DVKVTQSSRYLVKRTGEKVFLECVQDMDHENMFWYRQDPGLGLRLIYFSYDVKMKEKGDIPEGYSVSREKKERFSLILESASTNQTSMYLCASSSPLVEAFFGQGTRLTVV.